The clone carrying this T cell receptor beta chain has ten or more counts. Its antigen remains unknown. Uncontrolled infection, other autoimmune disease, pregnancy or lactation barred patients from enrollment. Based on clinical symptoms, serum thyroxine and TRAb, thyroid ultrasound and orbital computed tomography, diagnoses were reached. This CDR3 contains 15 residues. The germline V and J ends were trimmed by 2 bases and 4 bases, with 14 bases remaining between them. Germline lookup yields CDR1 MNHEY and CDR2 SMNVEV (reference sequence). The data stem from a study of T cells in Graves' hyperthyroidism and ophthalmopathy. Whole-study findings and limits: In simple terms, a model built on 13 V-J features told ophthalmopathy apart from stable hyperthyroidism. Blood also showed most of the thyroid clonotypes that were expanded above 0.001.

TCR beta CDR3 sequences were amplified from RNA transcripts. The TCR CDR3 first-round RT-PCR relied on the HTBI primer set. Each CDR3 protein gets one entry after TCRdb re-called the multiplex PCR reads with MiXCR. The sample has about 380,000 distinct CDR3 sequences, about 15% seen once; the top ten hold 9.5% to 12%. The sequence derives from an older woman with Graves' hyperthyroidism. The chain links TRBV27 to TRBJ2-5; the D gene is possibly TRBD2 (6 bases). What was sequenced was blood. The CDR3 is CASSLRSGAGETQYF. The CDR3 DNA is TGTGCCAGCAGTTTACGATCGGGAGCGGGAGAGACCCAGTACTTC.